What follows is one T cell receptor (beta chain) and its context. Indicated time point: newly diagnosed GD, antithyroid drugs for less than 3 months. PBMCs provided the RNA from which the TCR library was made. For TCR beta, libraries came from iRepertoire HTBI primers and Arm-PCR of CDR3 regions. TCRdb fed the multiplex PCR reads into MiXCR, producing one record per CDR3 protein. The table has 550,000 to 700,000 distinct CDR3 sequences, about 15% seen once. These data come from a study of regulatory T cells in long-lasting Graves disease. This sample was shared with a second study, whose subject was T cells in Graves' hyperthyroidism and ophthalmopathy.

Material: peripheral blood mononuclear cells (PBMCs), obtained at new diagnosis, from a patient treated with antithyroid drugs. This TCR was sampled from a man aged 18 to 29 with Graves disease.

CDR3 amino acids: CASSLQTGGLNTEAFF. In nucleotides, the CDR3 is TGTGCCAGCAGCTTGCAGACAGGGGGCTTGAACACTGAAGCTTTCTTT. This chain uses TRBV11-2 with TRBJ1-1, with 10 bases identical to TRBD1. The CDR3 spans 16 residues. Germline assignment: CDR1 SGHAT and CDR2 FQNNGV. Germline trimming cut 3 bases from V and 0 bases from J; bases unmatched to any gene: 4.